These 6 T cell receptor beta chains came from one sample sequenced in a study of vaccination effects on CD4 cells after COVID-19. Libraries were prepared by immunoSEQ multiplex PCR; TCRdb keeps only in-frame clonotypes and omits some of them. The table has some 59,000 clones, 65% to 90% seen once. Expansion with viral peptide pools was applied to antigen-specific CD4+ T cells by the ViraFEST assay prior to sequencing. CD4+ T cells were isolated after roughly nine days of culture. For these receptors, no antigen is known. This sample comprised CD4+ T cells from PBMCs cultured with HCoV-229E spike peptides, obtained before COVID-19 vaccination. These receptors originate from a human donor who received a COVID-19 vaccine.

Only one count was recorded for this clone. The chain recombines TRBV5-1 with TRBJ2-3; D remains unclear. The V gene's germline CDR1 is SGHRS and CDR2 YFSETQ. V lost 7 bases, J lost 4 bases, and 13 bases lay in between. The CDR3 covers 13 residues. The CDR3 sequence: CASLVDGSDTQYF. The CDR3 DNA sequence: TGCGCCAGCTTGGTGGACGGTTCAGATACGCAGTATTTT.

The chain employs TRBV19 and TRBJ2-6, with TRBD1 as a possible D gene (6 bases). In germline, CDR1 is LNHDA, CDR2 SQIVND (reference sequence). The CDR3 length is 16 residues. Trimming shortened V by 4 bases and J by 0 bases, and 10 bases separated the two germline ends. CDR3 in amino acids: CASSTGQSSGANVLTF. CDR3 coding DNA: TGTGCCAGTAGTACTGGACAGTCCTCTGGGGCCAACGTCCTGACTTTC.

Turning to this clone: One junction end does not reproduce the germline sequence, and a read error may be involved. The chain joins TRBV5-1 to TRBJ1-4, with 8 bases that match TRBD1. The germline V gene encodes CDR1 SGHRS and CDR2 YFSETQ. The CDR3 has 14 residues. DNA for the CDR3: TGCGCCAGCAGCTTGGGGACAGGGTCCGTCGGGGGGATTTTT. Protein product: CASSLGTGSVGGIF.

CDR3 residues: CASSLLGITSGNTIYF. The CDR3 DNA reads TGTGCCAGCAGCTTACTGGGGATCACCTCTGGAAACACCATATATTTT. V gene TRBV5-6 combines with J gene TRBJ1-3; D not certain. Germline V CDR1 and CDR2: SGHDT, YYEEEE. Trimming stripped 2 bases from V and 0 bases from J, with 12 bases between. This CDR3 contains 16 residues.

The DNA for the CDR3 is TGTGCCAGCAGTTTATTAACCCCAGGGGGTTCACCCCTCCACTTT. It codes for CASSLLTPGGSPLHF. The J gene is TRBJ1-6, the V gene TRBV28; the match to TRBD1 covers 7 bases. With 1 base clipped from V and 9 bases from J, the junction kept 6 bases outside the gene matches. Germline CDR1 is MDHEN and CDR2 is SYDVKM. The CDR3 is made up of 15 amino acids.

The J gene is TRBJ1-1, the V gene TRBV5-1, with no clear D. V shed 0 bases and J shed 1 base, with 7 bases lying between them. Germline loops: CDR1 SGHRS, CDR2 YFSETQ. There are 14 residues in the CDR3. CDR3 nucleotides: TGCGCCAGCAGCTTGGTGGCAGGGAACACTGAAGCTTTCTTT. It codes for CASSLVAGNTEAFF.